The 18 T cell receptor beta chains listed next were all sequenced from one sample in a study of early T cells in non-severe SARS-CoV-2 infection. TCRdb used MiXCR to reprocess the 5' RACE reads, holding one entry per CDR3 protein. Counted here are under 95,000 distinct CDR3 sequences, about 15% occurring once; the ten biggest clones make up less than 6%. Sequencing was done on a sample of whole blood. The receptors were sampled from an adult who was a healthcare worker with PCR-confirmed SARS-CoV-2 infection or an uninfected control (not recorded which).

The chain joins TRBV9 to TRBJ2-7, with a possible D match to TRBD2 (6 bases). In germline, CDR1 is SGDLS, CDR2 YYNGEE. V was pared by 3 bases and J by 1 base, with 20 bases between. The CDR3 runs 17 residues. The CDR3 DNA sequence: TGTGCCAGCAGCGCCCCCGTAATCCAGGCGGGGTCCTACGAGCAGTACTTC. Amino acids: CASSAPVIQAGSYEQYF.

This clonotype was seen only a few times. The rearrangement uses TRBV28 and TRBJ2-1, with D possibly TRBD2 on 5 matching bases. The V gene's germline CDR1 is MDHEN and CDR2 SYDVKM. The CDR3 covers 15 residues. Trimming took 4 bases from V and 3 from J, leaving 13 bases between them. This CDR3 is CASSSPWRNYNEQFF. In nucleotides, the CDR3 is TGTGCCAGCAGTTCTCCTTGGAGGAACTACAATGAGCAGTTCTTC.

This clonotype was observed a handful of times. The rearrangement links TRBV20-1 to TRBJ2-1; 10 bases match TRBD2. The CDR3 extends over 14 amino acids. Looked up from germline, CDR1 is DFQATT and CDR2 is SNEGSKA (reference sequence). V shed 4 bases, J shed 9 bases, and the junction held 9 bases outside the gene matches. The DNA for the CDR3 is TGCAGTGCTAAACTAGCGGGAAAAGGTTCTGAGCAGTTCTTC. Its protein product is CSAKLAGKGSEQFF.

This clonotype has just a few counts. The chain carries TRBV7-8 and TRBJ2-1; D tentatively reads TRBD1 or TRBD2 (5 bases each). The germline gives CDR1 SGHVS, CDR2 FQNEAQ. This CDR3 region has 16 residues. Trimming removed 5 bases from V and 0 bases from J, with 14 bases in between. The CDR3 region has the DNA TGTGCCAGCAGCGCACGGGACGTCGCCTCCTACAATGAGCAGTTCTTC. The encoded protein is CASSARDVASYNEQFF.

This CDR3 reads CSVDPGGTDTQYF. The CDR3 region has the DNA TGCAGCGTTGACCCCGGGGGCACAGATACGCAGTATTTT. The chain joins TRBV29-1 to TRBJ2-3, with a weak D call TRBD2 (5 bases). CDR1 and CDR2 (germline): SQVTM, ANQGSEA. This CDR3 has 13 residues. Between the trimmed V and J ends, which lost 3 bases and 1 base, there was a span of 8 bases.

This chain connects TRBV4-1 to TRBJ2-1; 12 nucleotides align to TRBD2. Per the germline V gene, CDR1 is MGHRA and CDR2 is YSYEKL. With V trimmed by 4 bases and J by 8 bases, 9 bases remained unmatched. The CDR3 totals 16 residues. CDR3 in amino acids: CASSPASSGRVHEQFF. The CDR3 nucleotides are TGCGCCAGCAGCCCAGCCTCTAGCGGGAGGGTACATGAGCAGTTCTTC.

This clonotype appeared many times. The chain uses TRBV11-1 and TRBJ2-1; no firm D call. Germline values: CDR1 SGHAT, CDR2 FQDESV (reference sequence). The CDR3 contains 13 residues. Deletions cut 8 bases from V and 1 base from J, with 9 bases between. The CDR3 loop reads CASRTGSYNEQFF. CDR3 in DNA: TGTGCCAGCCGGACGGGTTCCTACAATGAGCAGTTCTTC.

The V call is TRBV29-1, the J call TRBJ2-1, with 8 bases identical to TRBD2. The CDR3 covers 14 residues. The germline gives CDR1 SQVTM, CDR2 ANQGSEA. Unmatched junction bases numbered 11, after V lost 3 bases and J lost 10 bases. The CDR3 nucleotides read TGCAGCGTTGAGACTAGCGTTTATACGCGGGAGCAGTTCTTC. It codes for CSVETSVYTREQFF.

The chain is built from TRBV27 and TRBJ2-2; possibly TRBD1 for D (5 bases). Per germline, CDR1 MNHEY and CDR2 SMNVEV (reference sequence). V lost 3 bases, J lost 4 bases, and 24 bases lay in between. This CDR3 region has 19 residues. CDR3 sequence: CASSFDAGPDSLGTGELFF. CDR3 coding DNA: TGTGCCAGCAGTTTTGATGCCGGCCCCGACAGCTTGGGCACCGGGGAGCTGTTTTTT.

This chain connects TRBV7-7 to TRBJ2-3, with D unresolved. Germline V lookup: CDR1 SSHAT, CDR2 FNYEAQ (reference sequence). Trimming cost V 4 bases and J 4 bases, with 12 bases left between them. This CDR3 is 14 amino acids long. The CDR3 spells CASSSALAADTQYF. DNA for the CDR3: TGTGCCAGCAGCTCCGCCCTGGCGGCAGATACGCAGTATTTT. The full variable domain, its missing parts supplied by reference TRBV7-7 and TRBJ2-3, is GAGVSQSPRYKVTKRGQDVTLRCDPISSHATLYWYQQALGQGPEFLTYFNYEAQPDKSGLPSDRFSAERPEGSISTLTIQRTEQRDSAMYRCASSSALAADTQYFGPGTRLTVL.

This clonotype showed up many times. The rearrangement joins TRBV20-1 to TRBJ2-3; 7 bases are shared with TRBD2. This CDR3 is built from 13 residues. The V gene's germline CDR1 is DFQATT and CDR2 SNEGSKA (reference sequence). V was pared by 5 bases and J by 4 bases, with 6 bases of the junction left unmatched. The CDR3 reads CSALGRDSDTQYF. The CDR3 DNA reads as TGCAGTGCTCTGGGGAGGGATTCAGATACGCAGTATTTT.

The CDR3 protein is CASSLVVTSVETQYF. The DNA for the CDR3 is TGTGCCAGCAGCTTAGTAGTTACTAGCGTTGAGACCCAGTACTTC. The rearrangement links TRBV7-2 to TRBJ2-5; 7 bases align to TRBD2. This CDR3 region has 15 residues. V was pared by 1 base and J by 5 bases, with 7 bases of the junction left unmatched. CDR1 SGHTA and CDR2 FQGNSA come from the germline V gene.

This chain connects TRBV28 to TRBJ2-5; possible D gene TRBD1, 5 bases. Germline V gene sequence: CDR1 MDHEN, CDR2 SYDVKM. The CDR3 covers 13 residues. With 4 bases removed from V and 4 bases from J, the gap between germline ends came to 10 bases. The CDR3 bases are TGTGCCAGCAGTTATCAGGGTCGAGAGACCCAGTACTTC. Translated: CASSYQGRETQYF.

In this sample, this clonotype turned up a few times. The chain recombines TRBV6-2 or TRBV6-3 with TRBJ1-5, with TRBD1 matching 7 bases. This CDR3 has 15 residues. The germline V gene has CDR1 MNHEY and CDR2 SVGEGT. The V and J ends lost 5 bases and 5 bases, in that order; junction bases with no gene match: 9. For the CDR3, the DNA is TGTGCCAGCAGTCGGGGACAGACGTGGGATCAGCCCCAGCATTTT. The encoded protein is CASSRGQTWDQPQHF.

This clonotype was detected only a few times. The chain carries TRBV27 and TRBJ2-7; possible D gene TRBD2, 5 bases. This CDR3 contains 16 residues. Deletions cut 4 bases from V and 2 bases from J, with 18 bases between. Germline loops: CDR1 MNHEY, CDR2 SMNVEV (reference sequence). CDR3 sequence reads: CASSYSMAEEAYEQYF. For the CDR3, the DNA is TGTGCCAGCAGTTATTCAATGGCGGAGGAAGCCTACGAGCAGTACTTC.

This clonotype was counted at least ten times. The CDR3: CASSYSQGSYGYTF. The CDR3 nucleotides read TGTGCCAGCAGTTACTCACAGGGCAGCTATGGCTACACCTTC. This chain joins TRBV6-2 or TRBV6-3 and TRBJ1-2; D might be TRBD1 (6 bases). The CDR3 totals 14 residues. Trimming pared 0 bases from V and 4 bases from J, leaving 9 bases between. CDR1 is MNHEY, CDR2 SVGEGT, per germline.

This clonotype was found a few times. The chain couples TRBV6-1 to TRBJ2-7; D unclear. Trimming took off 6 bases at V and 7 bases at J, with 16 bases between the two ends. The CDR3 loop spans 13 amino acids. The germline gives CDR1 MNHNS, CDR2 SASEGT. The CDR3 DNA is TGTGCCAGCAGACCTGAGCCCCGTGGAGAGCAGTACTTC. It yields the protein CASRPEPRGEQYF.

This clonotype was found a few times. The genes are TRBV6-8 and TRBJ2-1; no clear D gene. Germline lookup yields CDR1 MNHGY and CDR2 SAAAGT. V gave up 4 bases and J gave up 5 bases, with 12 bases separating them. CDR3 length equals 14 residues. The CDR3 is CASSSPPGHNEQFF. The CDR3 region has the DNA TGTGCCAGCAGTTCCCCTCCTGGGCACAATGAGCAGTTCTTC.